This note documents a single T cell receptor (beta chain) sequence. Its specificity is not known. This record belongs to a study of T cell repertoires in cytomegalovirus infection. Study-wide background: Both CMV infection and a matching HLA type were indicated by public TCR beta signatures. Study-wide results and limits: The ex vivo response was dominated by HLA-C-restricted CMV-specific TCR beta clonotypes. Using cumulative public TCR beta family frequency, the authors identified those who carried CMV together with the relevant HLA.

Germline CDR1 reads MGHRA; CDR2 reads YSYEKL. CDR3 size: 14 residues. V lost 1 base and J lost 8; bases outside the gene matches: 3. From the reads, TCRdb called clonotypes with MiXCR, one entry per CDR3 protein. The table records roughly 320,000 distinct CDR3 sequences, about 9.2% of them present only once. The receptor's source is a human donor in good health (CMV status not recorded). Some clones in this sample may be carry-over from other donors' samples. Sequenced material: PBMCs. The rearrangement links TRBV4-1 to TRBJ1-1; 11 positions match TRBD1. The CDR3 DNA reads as TGCGCCAGCAGCCAAGGATGGGACAGGGGGGAAGCTTTCTTT. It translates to CASSQGWDRGEAFF.